This is a list of T cell receptor beta chains from one sample in a study of human T cells and chemical hapten exposure. From the RACE reads, TCRdb called clonotypes with MiXCR, one entry per CDR3 protein. The repertoire holds 300,000 to 400,000 distinct CDR3 sequences, with approximately 5.1% as singletons. Specimen: whole blood, collected in connection with sensitization to the hapten diphenylcyclopropenone (DPC). Every receptor here comes from a woman aged 45-65 years with alopecia areata. Some clones in this sample may be carry-over from other donors' samples. Both conserved end residues are part of each CDR3. The D gene is left open where the match is weak. Size is stated for part of the rows, as once, few or many counts, or as a class when the clone is expanded.

TRBJ2-3,few,NA,TRBV20-1,TGCAGTGCTCTCAGCGGGCTTAGCACAGATACGCAGTATTTT,CSALSGLSTDTQYF
TRBJ2-3,few,NA,TRBV20-1,TGCAGTGCTAGTGAGGACGTAGCAGGAGATACGCAGTATTTT,CSASEDVAGDTQYF
TRBJ1-2,few,NA,TRBV7-2,TGTGCCAGCAGCTTAGGCTCAGGGAGGGGCGCTAACTATGGCTACACCTTC,CASSLGSGRGANYGYTF
TRBJ1-5,many,NA,TRBV29-1,TGCAGCGTTGGTAGCAATCAGCCCCAGCATTTT,CSVGSNQPQHF
TRBJ2-3,NA,NA,TRBV5-6,TGTGCCAGCAGCTTGCAACGGCTTGGCACAGATACGCAGTATTTT,CASSLQRLGTDTQYF
TRBJ2-3,many,TRBD1,TRBV15,TGTGCCACCAGCAGAGGTATACAGGGGGCTGGCACAGATACGCAGTATTTT,CATSRGIQGAGTDTQYF
TRBJ2-1,many,TRBD1,TRBV15,TGTGCCACCAGCCAAACACAGGGGGCGGGGGATCGGTACAATGAGCAGTTCTTC,CATSQTQGAGDRYNEQFF
TRBJ2-7,few,TRBD2,TRBV24-1,TGTGCCACCATCTTTCATGGCGGGAGTACTCGGCAGTACTTC,CATIFHGGSTRQYF
TRBJ1-6,few,NA,TRBV6-5,TGTGCCAGCAGCCTCGACGATGTTAGACCCCTCCACTTT,CASSLDDVRPLHF
TRBJ1-1,many,TRBD1,TRBV12-3/TRBV12-4,TGTGCCAGCAGCCTGGGACAGGGGGCGTCTGGTTTCTTT,CASSLGQGASGFF
TRBJ2-7,NA,TRBD1,TRBV28,TGTGCCAGCGGTAGGGGGCGAGCCTACGAGCAGTACTTC,CASGRGRAYEQYF
TRBJ2-5,many,NA,TRBV5-1,TGCGCCAGCAGCAGAGATCTCGGGTCCCCAGAGACCCAGTACTTC,CASSRDLGSPETQYF
TRBJ1-1,many,NA,TRBV7-9,TGTGCCAGCAGCGGTCAGGGGCTGAACACTGAAGCTTTCTTT,CASSGQGLNTEAFF
TRBJ2-2,NA,TRBD2,TRBV4-1,TGCGCCAGCAGCCATGAAATAGCGGGAGCGGGGACCGGGGAGCTGTTTTTT,CASSHEIAGAGTGELFF
TRBJ1-1,many,TRBD1,TRBV10-3,TGTGCCATCAGCACCGGGACAGGGTCAAACACTGAAGCTTTCTTT,CAISTGTGSNTEAFF
TRBJ2-1,few,NA,TRBV21-1,TGTGCCAGCAGCATCCCGGGACTAGCGGGTCGGGGATACAATGAGCAGTTCTTC,CASSIPGLAGRGYNEQFF
TRBJ2-5,many,NA,TRBV29-1,TGCAGCGTTGAACGGGGCCACCAAGAGACCCAGTACTTC,CSVERGHQETQYF
TRBJ2-3,NA,TRBD1,TRBV7-2,TGTGCCAGCAGCTTAGAAGGGCGCAGGGGGCCGGATACGCAGTATTTT,CASSLEGRRGPDTQYF
TRBJ2-7,many,TRBD2,TRBV20-1,TGCAGTGCCCAACCGACTAGCGGGAGAACAGGGTACGAGCAGTACTTC,CSAQPTSGRTGYEQYF
TRBJ1-1,many,TRBD1,TRBV5-1,TGCGCCAGCAGCTTGAACAGGGGGGACACTGAAGCTTTCTTT,CASSLNRGDTEAFF
TRBJ2-3,many,NA,TRBV5-1,TGCGCCAGCAGCTCACAGGGTTCTGATACAGATACGCAGTATTTT,CASSSQGSDTDTQYF
TRBJ2-7,NA,NA,TRBV10-3,TGTGCCATCAGTATGGGGGAGTCAATCCACGAGCAGTACTTC,CAISMGESIHEQYF
TRBJ2-5,many,TRBD2,TRBV2,TGTGCCAGCAGTGAAAGGACTAGCGGAGAGACCCAGTACTTC,CASSERTSGETQYF